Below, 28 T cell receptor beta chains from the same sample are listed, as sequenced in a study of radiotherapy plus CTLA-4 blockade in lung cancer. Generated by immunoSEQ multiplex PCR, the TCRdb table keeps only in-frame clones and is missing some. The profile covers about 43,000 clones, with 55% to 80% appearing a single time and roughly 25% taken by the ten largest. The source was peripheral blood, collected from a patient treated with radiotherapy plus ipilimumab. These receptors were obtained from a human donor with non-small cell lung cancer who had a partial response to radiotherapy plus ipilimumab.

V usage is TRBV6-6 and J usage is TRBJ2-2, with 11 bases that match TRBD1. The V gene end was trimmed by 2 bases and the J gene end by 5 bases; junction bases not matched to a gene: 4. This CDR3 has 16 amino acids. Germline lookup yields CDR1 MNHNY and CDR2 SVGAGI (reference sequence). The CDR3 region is CASSYARDRGTGELFF. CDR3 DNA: TGTGCCAGCAGTTACGCACGGGACAGGGGGACCGGGGAGCTGTTTTTT.

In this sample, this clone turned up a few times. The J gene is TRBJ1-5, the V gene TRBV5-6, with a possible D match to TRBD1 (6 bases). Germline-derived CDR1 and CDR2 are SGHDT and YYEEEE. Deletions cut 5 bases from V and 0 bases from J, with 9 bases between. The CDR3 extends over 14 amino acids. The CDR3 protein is CASRRQASNQPQHF. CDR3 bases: TGTGCCAGCAGAAGACAGGCTAGCAATCAGCCCCAGCATTTT.

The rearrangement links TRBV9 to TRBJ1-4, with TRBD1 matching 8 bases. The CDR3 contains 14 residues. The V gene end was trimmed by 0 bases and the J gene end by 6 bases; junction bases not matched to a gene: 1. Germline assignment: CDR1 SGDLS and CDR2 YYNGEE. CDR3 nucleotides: TGTGCCAGCAGCGTAGCGGGACAGGATGAAAAACTGTTTTTT. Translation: CASSVAGQDEKLFF. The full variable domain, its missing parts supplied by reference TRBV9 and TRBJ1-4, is DSGVTQTPKHLITATGQRVTLRCSPRSGDLSVYWYQQSLDQGLQFLIQYYNGEERAKGNILERFSAQQFPDLHSELNLSSLELGDSALYFCASSVAGQDEKLFFGSGTQLSVL.

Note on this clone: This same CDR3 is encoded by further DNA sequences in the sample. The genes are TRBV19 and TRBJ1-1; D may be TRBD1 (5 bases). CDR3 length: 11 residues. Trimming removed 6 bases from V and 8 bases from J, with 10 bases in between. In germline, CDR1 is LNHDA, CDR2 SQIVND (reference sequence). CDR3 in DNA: TGTGCCAGTAGCCTGGGGCTCGAAGCTTTCTTT. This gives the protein CASSLGLEAFF.

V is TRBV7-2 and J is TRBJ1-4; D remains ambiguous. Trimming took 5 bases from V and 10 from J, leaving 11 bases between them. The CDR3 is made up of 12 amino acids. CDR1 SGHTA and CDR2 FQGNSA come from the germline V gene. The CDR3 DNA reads TGTGCCAGCAGCCCGATGGGGAGAAAACTGTTTTTT. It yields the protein CASSPMGRKLFF.

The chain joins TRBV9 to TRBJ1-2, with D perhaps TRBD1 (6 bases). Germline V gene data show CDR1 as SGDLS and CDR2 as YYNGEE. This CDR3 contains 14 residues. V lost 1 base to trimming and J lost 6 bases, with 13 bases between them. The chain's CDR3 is CASSVTTGPDGYTF. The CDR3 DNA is TGTGCCAGCAGCGTAACGACAGGCCCGGATGGCTACACCTTC.

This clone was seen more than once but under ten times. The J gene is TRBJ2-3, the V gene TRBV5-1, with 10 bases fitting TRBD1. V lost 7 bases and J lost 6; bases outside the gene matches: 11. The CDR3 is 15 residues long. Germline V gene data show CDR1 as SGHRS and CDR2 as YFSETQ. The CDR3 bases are TGCGCCAGCTCCGAAGGGACAGGGGTCGGGGATACGCAGTATTTT. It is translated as CASSEGTGVGDTQYF. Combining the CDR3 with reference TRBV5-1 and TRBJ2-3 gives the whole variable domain KAGVTQTPRYLIKTRGQQVTLSCSPISGHRSVSWYQQTPGQGLQFLFEYFSETQRNKGNFPGRFSGRQFSNSRSEMNVSTLELGDSALYLCASSEGTGVGDTQYFGPGTRLTVL.

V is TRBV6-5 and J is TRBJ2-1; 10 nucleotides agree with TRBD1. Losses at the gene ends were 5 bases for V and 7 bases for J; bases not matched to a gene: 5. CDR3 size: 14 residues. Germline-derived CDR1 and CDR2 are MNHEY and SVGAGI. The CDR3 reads CASSHRDRGNEQFF. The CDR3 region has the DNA TGTGCCAGCAGTCACCGGGACAGGGGAAATGAGCAGTTCTTC.

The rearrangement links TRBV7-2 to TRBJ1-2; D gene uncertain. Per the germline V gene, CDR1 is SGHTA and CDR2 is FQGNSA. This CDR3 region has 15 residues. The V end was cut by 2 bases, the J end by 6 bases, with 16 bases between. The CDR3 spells CASSLRVTGRDGYTF. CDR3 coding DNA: TGTGCCAGCAGCTTAAGAGTTACCGGGAGGGATGGCTACACCTTC.

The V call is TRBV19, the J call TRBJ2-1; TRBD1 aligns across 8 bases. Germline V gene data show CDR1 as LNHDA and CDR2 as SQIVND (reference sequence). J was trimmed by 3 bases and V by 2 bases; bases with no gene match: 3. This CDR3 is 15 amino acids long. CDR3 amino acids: CASSISGGIYNEQFF. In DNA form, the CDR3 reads TGTGCCAGTAGTATATCAGGGGGCATCTACAATGAGCAGTTCTTC.

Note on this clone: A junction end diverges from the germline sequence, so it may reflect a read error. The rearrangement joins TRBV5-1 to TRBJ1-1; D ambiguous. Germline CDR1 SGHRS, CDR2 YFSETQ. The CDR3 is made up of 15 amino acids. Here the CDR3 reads CASSLATFSNTEAFF. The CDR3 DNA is TGTGCCAGCAGCTTGGCAACATTTTCGAACACTGAAGCTTTCTTT.

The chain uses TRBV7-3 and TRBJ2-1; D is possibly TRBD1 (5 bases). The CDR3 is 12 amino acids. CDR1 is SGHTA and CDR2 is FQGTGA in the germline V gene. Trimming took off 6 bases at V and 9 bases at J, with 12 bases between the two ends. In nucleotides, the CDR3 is TGTGCCAGCAGTGACTTCAGGGTTGAGCAGTTCTTC. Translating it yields CASSDFRVEQFF.

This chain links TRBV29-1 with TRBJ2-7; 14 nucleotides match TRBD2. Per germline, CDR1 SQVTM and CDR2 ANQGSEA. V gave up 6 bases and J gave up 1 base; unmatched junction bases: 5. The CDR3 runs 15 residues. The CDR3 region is CSVGLAGGLSYEQYF. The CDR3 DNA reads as TGCAGCGTAGGACTAGCGGGAGGCCTTTCCTACGAGCAGTACTTC.

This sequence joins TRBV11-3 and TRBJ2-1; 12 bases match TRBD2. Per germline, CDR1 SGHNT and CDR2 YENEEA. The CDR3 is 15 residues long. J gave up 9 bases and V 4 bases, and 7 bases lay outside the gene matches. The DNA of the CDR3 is TGTGCCAGCAGCTCCCGACTAGCGGGAGACGGTGAGCAGTTCTTC. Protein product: CASSSRLAGDGEQFF.

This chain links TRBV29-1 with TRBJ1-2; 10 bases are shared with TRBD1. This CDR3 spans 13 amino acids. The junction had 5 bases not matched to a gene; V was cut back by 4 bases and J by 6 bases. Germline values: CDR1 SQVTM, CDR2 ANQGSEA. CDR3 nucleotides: TGCAGCGTTGTGGGACAGGGGATTCATGGCTACACCTTC. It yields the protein CSVVGQGIHGYTF.

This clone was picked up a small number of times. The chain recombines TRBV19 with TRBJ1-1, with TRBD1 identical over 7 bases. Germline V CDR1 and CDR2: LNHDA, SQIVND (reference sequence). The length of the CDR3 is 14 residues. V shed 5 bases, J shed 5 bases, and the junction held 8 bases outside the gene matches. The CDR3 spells CASSAQTGFTEAFF. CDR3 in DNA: TGTGCCAGTAGTGCCCAGACAGGGTTTACTGAAGCTTTCTTT.

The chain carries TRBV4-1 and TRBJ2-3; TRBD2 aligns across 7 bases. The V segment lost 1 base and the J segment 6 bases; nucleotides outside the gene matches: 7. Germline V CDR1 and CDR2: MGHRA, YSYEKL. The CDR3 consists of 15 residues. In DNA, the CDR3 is TGCGCCAGCAGCCAAGTGGGACTAACCCCGGATACGCAGTATTTT. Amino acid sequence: CASSQVGLTPDTQYF.

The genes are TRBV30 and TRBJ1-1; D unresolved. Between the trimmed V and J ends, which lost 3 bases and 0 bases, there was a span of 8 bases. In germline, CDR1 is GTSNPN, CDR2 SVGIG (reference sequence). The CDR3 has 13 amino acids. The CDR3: CAWRLLVNTEAFF. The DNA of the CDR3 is TGTGCCTGGAGATTACTAGTGAACACTGAAGCTTTCTTT.

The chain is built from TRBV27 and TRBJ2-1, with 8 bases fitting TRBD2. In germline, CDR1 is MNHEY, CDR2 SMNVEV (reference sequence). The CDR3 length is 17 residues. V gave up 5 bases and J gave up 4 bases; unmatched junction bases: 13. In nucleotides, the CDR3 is TGTGCCAGCAGTCTCCTCGCGACGGGAGGGCCATACAATGAGCAGTTCTTC. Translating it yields CASSLLATGGPYNEQFF.

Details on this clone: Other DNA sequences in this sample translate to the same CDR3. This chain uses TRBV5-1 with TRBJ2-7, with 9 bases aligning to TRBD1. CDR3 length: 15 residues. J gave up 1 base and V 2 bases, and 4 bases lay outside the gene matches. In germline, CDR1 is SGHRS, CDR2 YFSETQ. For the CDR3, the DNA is TGCGCCAGCAGCTTTGGTGGGACAGGGTCCTACGAGCAGTACTTC. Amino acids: CASSFGGTGSYEQYF.

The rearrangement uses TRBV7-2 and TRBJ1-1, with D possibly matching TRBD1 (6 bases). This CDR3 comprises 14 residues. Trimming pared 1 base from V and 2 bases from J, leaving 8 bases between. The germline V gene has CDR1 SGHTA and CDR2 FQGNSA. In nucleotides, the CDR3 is TGTGCCAGCAGCTTAGGGACAGCAAACACTGAAGCTTTCTTT. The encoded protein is CASSLGTANTEAFF.

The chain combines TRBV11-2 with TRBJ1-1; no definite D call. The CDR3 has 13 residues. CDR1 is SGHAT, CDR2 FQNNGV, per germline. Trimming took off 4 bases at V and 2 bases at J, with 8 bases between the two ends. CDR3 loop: CASSSRSNTEAFF. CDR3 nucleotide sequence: TGTGCCAGCAGCTCACGGTCCAACACTGAAGCTTTCTTT.

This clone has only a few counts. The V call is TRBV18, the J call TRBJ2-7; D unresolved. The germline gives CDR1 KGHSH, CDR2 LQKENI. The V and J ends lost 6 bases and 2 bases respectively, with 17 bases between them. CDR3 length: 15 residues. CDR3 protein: CASSTTFDTTYEQYF. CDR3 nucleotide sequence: TGTGCCAGCTCCACCACATTCGACACCACCTACGAGCAGTACTTC.

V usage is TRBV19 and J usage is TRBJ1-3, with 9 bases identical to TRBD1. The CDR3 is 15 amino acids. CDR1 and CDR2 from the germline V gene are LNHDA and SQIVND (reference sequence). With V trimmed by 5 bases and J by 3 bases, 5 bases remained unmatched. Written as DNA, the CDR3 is TGTGCCAGTAGTCAAGGACAGGGGTTTGGAAACACCATATATTTT. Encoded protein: CASSQGQGFGNTIYF.

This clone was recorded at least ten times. CDR3 protein: CASRMRRAVNQPQHF. The CDR3 DNA sequence: TGTGCCAGTAGAATGAGGAGGGCAGTCAATCAGCCCCAGCATTTT. The rearrangement uses TRBV19 and TRBJ1-5; D gene ambiguous. V was clipped by 6 bases and J by 3 bases, with 15 bases between them. The germline V gene has CDR1 LNHDA and CDR2 SQIVND (reference sequence). The CDR3 is 15 amino acids.

DNA for the CDR3: TGTGCCAGCAGCTTAGATCGGAGCGTTGTGAGTGAGCAGTTCTTC. Translation gives CASSLDRSVVSEQFF. The chain employs TRBV11-3 and TRBJ2-1; D call uncertain. Trimming stripped 0 bases from V and 9 bases from J, with 15 bases between. CDR1 and CDR2 from the germline V gene are SGHNT and YENEEA. The CDR3 consists of 15 residues.

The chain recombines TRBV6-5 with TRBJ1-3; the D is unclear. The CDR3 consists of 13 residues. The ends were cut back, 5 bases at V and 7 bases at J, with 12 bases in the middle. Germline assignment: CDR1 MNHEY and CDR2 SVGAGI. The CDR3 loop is CASSEGRGNTIYF. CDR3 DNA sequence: TGTGCCAGCAGTGAGGGCCGCGGGAACACCATATATTTT.

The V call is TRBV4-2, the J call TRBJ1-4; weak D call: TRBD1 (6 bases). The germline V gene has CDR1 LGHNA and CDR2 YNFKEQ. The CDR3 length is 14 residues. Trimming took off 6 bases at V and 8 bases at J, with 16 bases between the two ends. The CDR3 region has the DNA TGTGCCAGCAGAGTCGGGGGGCGGGTCGAAAAACTGTTTTTT. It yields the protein CASRVGGRVEKLFF.